Listed below are T cell receptor beta chains from one sample, sequenced in a study of ipilimumab plus nivolumab after autologous stem cell transplantation. Measured with immunoSEQ multiplex PCR; TCRdb has only the in-frame clones, and not every one. Counted here are roughly 25,000 clones, just over 85% occurring once; the ten biggest clones make up 4% to 6%. Sequenced here: PBMCs, sampled in a trial of ipilimumab plus nivolumab as post-transplant consolidation. These receptors all come from a male donor with diffuse large B-cell lymphoma. Each CDR3 is given with its conserved first and last residue. The D gene is left open where the match is weak. Clone size is shown for a subset of rows, as once, few, many or a class of expanded clone.

D gene	V gene	J gene	clone size	CDR3 protein	CDR3 DNA
.	TRBV11-2	TRBJ2-2	once	CASSVNAGELFF	TGTGCCAGCAGCGTGAACGCCGGGGAGCTGTTTTTT
.	TRBV6-1	TRBJ2-2	.	CASSWANEGELFF	TGTGCCAGCAGCTGGGCGAACGAGGGCGAGCTGTTTTTT
.	TRBV7-2	TRBJ2-1	.	CASSSSEGGSRFF	TGTGCCAGCAGCTCCTCCGAGGGGGGTTCCCGGTTCTTC
TRBD2	TRBV5-1	TRBJ2-1	.	CASSFRGGSSYNEQFF	TGCGCCAGCAGCTTCCGCGGGGGGAGCTCCTACAATGAGCAGTTCTTC
.	TRBV11-2	TRBJ2-6	.	CASIPRPASGANVLTF	TGTGCCAGCATCCCCCGCCCAGCTTCTGGGGCCAACGTCCTGACTTTC
TRBD2	TRBV6-6	TRBJ2-5	.	CASSTGRTSGGETQYF	TGTGCCAGCAGTACCGGAAGGACTAGCGGGGGAGAGACCCAGTACTTC
.	TRBV6-4	TRBJ2-6	.	CARGSRERTGANVLTF	TGTGCCAGGGGGAGCAGGGAACGTACTGGGGCCAACGTCCTGACTTTC
TRBD1	TRBV6-6	TRBJ1-1	few	CASSHLGGLTEAFF	TGTGCCAGCAGTCACCTAGGGGGCCTCACTGAAGCTTTCTTT
.	TRBV9	TRBJ2-5	.	CASSVGGNQETQYF	TGTGCCAGCAGCGTAGGGGGTAACCAAGAGACCCAGTACTTC
.	TRBV6-5	TRBJ2-1	.	CASSYWRDSEQFF	TGTGCCAGCAGTTACTGGAGGGACAGTGAGCAGTTCTTC
TRBD1	TRBV10-2	TRBJ2-7	.	CASSDPGTGGYEQYF	TGCGCCAGCAGTGATCCTGGGACAGGGGGTTACGAGCAGTACTTC
.	TRBV2	TRBJ2-1	.	CASRGGGAGFNEQFF	TGTGCCAGCAGGGGGGGCGGGGCAGGATTCAATGAGCAGTTCTTC
TRBD1	TRBV4-1	TRBJ2-3	.	CASSQSGTGNTDTQYF	TGCGCCAGCAGCCAGTCCGGGACAGGGAATACAGATACGCAGTATTTT
.	TRBV6-1	TRBJ1-4	.	CASIRAATNEKLFF	TGTGCCAGCATTAGAGCTGCAACTAATGAAAAACTGTTTTTT
.	TRBV5-1	TRBJ1-2	.	CASSPARPTGGYTF	TGCGCCAGCAGCCCCGCCCGGCCGACGGGAGGCTACACCTTC
.	TRBV6-5	TRBJ2-1	.	CASTPRGKMPDEQFF	TGTGCCAGCACCCCCCGGGGGAAGATGCCGGATGAGCAGTTCTTC
TRBD1	TRBV28	TRBJ2-1	medium-sized	CASSSGGRAYNEQFF	TGTGCCAGCAGTTCAGGGGGTCGTGCTTACAATGAGCAGTTCTTC
.	TRBV6-4	TRBJ2-1	.	CASTRPAGNEQFF	TGTGCCAGCACCCGCCCGGCCGGCAATGAGCAGTTCTTC
.	TRBV6-1	TRBJ1-5	.	CASEDTSNQPQHF	TGTGCCAGCGAAGACACTAGCAATCAGCCCCAGCATTTT
.	TRBV2	TRBJ1-1	.	CASSGDFTEAFF	TGTGCCAGCAGCGGGGACTTTACTGAAGCTTTCTTT
.	TRBV7-9	TRBJ1-4	.	CASSNQGHGNEKLFF	TGTGCCAGCAGTAACCAGGGACACGGTAATGAAAAACTGTTTTTT
.	TRBV7-2	TRBJ2-3	.	CASSLSLAATDTQYF	TGTGCCAGCAGCTTATCCTTGGCGGCCACAGATACGCAGTATTTT
.	TRBV11-3	TRBJ2-2	once	CASSGRGRELFF	TGTGCCAGCAGCGGAAGGGGGAGGGAGCTGTTTTTT
TRBD1	TRBV15	TRBJ2-7	.	CATSSPGGYEQYF	TGTGCCACCAGCAGCCCAGGGGGCTACGAGCAGTACTTC
.	TRBV7-2	TRBJ1-1	.	CASSSAGGKSNTEAFF	TGTGCCAGCAGCTCGGCCGGGGGGAAGTCCAACACTGAAGCTTTCTTT
.	TRBV7-8	TRBJ1-6	.	CASRPPGGNNSPLHF	TGTGCCAGCAGACCCCCCGGAGGGAACAATTCACCCCTCCACTTT
TRBD1	TRBV2	TRBJ2-2	.	CASSRDRVDTGELFF	TGTGCCAGCAGTCGCGACAGGGTTGACACCGGGGAGCTGTTTTTT
TRBD2	TRBV25-1	TRBJ2-3	.	CASSDPQGLDFADTQYF	TGTGCCAGCAGTGATCCCCAGGGACTAGATTTCGCAGATACGCAGTATTTT
.	TRBV5-6	TRBJ1-1	.	CASMGARGANEAFF	TGTGCCAGCATGGGGGCCCGGGGTGCCAATGAAGCTTTCTTT
.	TRBV19	TRBJ2-5	.	CASSIDRRQRGTQYF	TGTGCCAGTAGTATAGATAGGCGGCAACGAGGGACCCAGTACTTC
TRBD1	TRBV10-3	TRBJ2-3	once	CAISPGQGMTDTQYF	TGTGCCATCAGTCCGGGACAGGGTATGACAGATACGCAGTATTTT
.	TRBV6-1	TRBJ1-2	.	CASSRELSPNYGYTF	TGTGCCAGCAGTCGGGAGCTTTCCCCAAACTATGGCTACACCTTC
.	TRBV5-4	TRBJ2-1	.	CASSPPSGSPREQFF	TGTGCCAGCAGCCCGCCAAGCGGATCCCCCCGGGAGCAGTTCTTC
.	TRBV2	TRBJ2-3	.	CASSELSGGADTQYF	TGTGCCAGCAGTGAACTTTCTGGGGGCGCAGATACGCAGTATTTT
.	TRBV18	TRBJ2-7	.	CASSPGADEQYF	TGTGCCAGCTCACCAGGGGCCGACGAGCAGTACTTC
.	TRBV5-4	TRBJ2-7	few	CACGRDFGEQYF	TGTGCCTGTGGCCGGGACTTTGGGGAGCAGTACTTC
TRBD2	TRBV7-2	TRBJ2-3	.	CASSLGLAGDTQYF	TGTGCCAGCAGCTTAGGACTAGCGGGGGATACGCAGTATTTT
TRBD1	TRBV7-2	TRBJ1-2	.	CASQQGATSYGYTF	TGTGCCAGCCAACAGGGGGCAACGTCGTATGGCTACACCTTC
.	TRBV6-5	TRBJ1-1	.	CASSYSLGPSQGAFF	TGTGCCAGCAGTTACTCATTAGGACCCTCGCAGGGCGCTTTCTTT
TRBD1	TRBV5-4	TRBJ2-5	.	CASSLDRGQETQYF	TGTGCCAGCAGCTTGGACAGGGGGCAGGAGACCCAGTACTTC
TRBD1	TRBV2	TRBJ1-1	.	CASSWGQADLGAFF	TGTGCCAGCAGTTGGGGACAGGCCGACCTGGGAGCTTTCTTT
TRBD1	TRBV25-1	TRBJ1-1	.	CASSDPQGGAEAFF	TGTGCCAGCAGTGATCCCCAAGGGGGCGCTGAAGCTTTCTTT
.	TRBV19	TRBJ2-4	.	CASGYRDVTQNIQYF	TGTGCCAGTGGATACCGGGACGTTACCCAAAACATTCAGTACTTC
.	TRBV6-6	TRBJ1-1	.	CASSYRATEAFF	TGTGCCAGCAGTTACCGCGCCACTGAAGCTTTCTTT
.	TRBV7-2	TRBJ2-1	.	CASSPPVGEQFF	TGTGCCAGCAGCCCTCCGGTTGGGGAGCAGTTCTTC
TRBD2	TRBV25-1	TRBJ2-5	.	CATASGGAGETQYF	TGTGCCACAGCTAGCGGGGGGGCCGGGGAGACCCAGTACTTC
.	TRBV5-4	TRBJ1-2	once	CASSPENYGYTF	TGTGCCAGCAGCCCAGAAAACTATGGCTACACCTTC
.	TRBV5-1	TRBJ2-3	.	CASSSGPEVDTQYF	TGCGCCAGCAGCTCGGGACCTGAGGTCGATACGCAGTATTTT
TRBD2	TRBV11-2	TRBJ2-7	.	CASSLYGGEEYEQYF	TGTGCCAGCAGCCTTTATGGGGGGGAAGAGTACGAGCAGTACTTC
TRBD2	TRBV6-5	TRBJ2-5	.	CASSQGLAGAETQYF	TGTGCCAGCAGCCAAGGCCTAGCGGGGGCGGAGACCCAGTACTTC
TRBD1	TRBV5-1	TRBJ2-2	.	CASSLADRGAAGELFF	TGCGCCAGCAGCTTGGCCGACAGGGGGGCTGCCGGGGAGCTGTTTTTT
.	TRBV2	TRBJ2-3	.	CASSVVGGLTDTQYF	TGTGCCAGCAGTGTTGTGGGGGGGCTAACAGATACGCAGTATTTT
.	TRBV5-5	TRBJ2-7	few	CASSFVPGYEQYF	TGTGCCAGCAGCTTTGTTCCGGGATACGAGCAGTACTTC
.	TRBV23-1	TRBJ2-1	.	CASSQGSGCCNEQFF	TGCGCCAGCAGTCAAGGTTCAGGGTGTTGCAATGAGCAGTTCTTC